This TCR beta chain originates from a study of Ad26.COV2.S vaccination and SARS-CoV-2 variants. Turning to the study itself: In the study, Ad26.COV2.S was injected intramuscularly once, or twice 56 days apart.

Treatment reported: over 15 received Ad26.COV2.S at low or high dose, single or two shots; about five received placebo; per-sample allocation not given. Day 63 after the first injection of vaccine or placebo was the sampling time. An Ad26 vector expressing Wuhan-strain SARS-CoV-2 spike served as the vaccine. The table came from immunoSEQ multiplex PCR; TCRdb's copy has only in-frame clones and leaves some out. The sample records about 480,000 clones, about 83% being singletons. V was pared by 5 bases and J by 9 bases, with 19 bases between. The CDR3 contains 15 residues. Per the germline V gene, CDR1 is MDHEN and CDR2 is SYDVKM.

Here the sequenced sample was peripheral blood, taken in a trial of Ad26.COV2.S vaccine versus placebo. V usage is TRBV28 and J usage is TRBJ2-2; possibly TRBD2 for D (6 bases). The sequence derives from a person between 18 and 59 years old who received the Ad26.COV2.S COVID-19 vaccine or a placebo. CDR3 nucleotides: TGTGCCAGCAGTCCTAGACTAGGCGAGGGGCGGGAGCTGTTTTTT. Translated: CASSPRLGEGRELFF.